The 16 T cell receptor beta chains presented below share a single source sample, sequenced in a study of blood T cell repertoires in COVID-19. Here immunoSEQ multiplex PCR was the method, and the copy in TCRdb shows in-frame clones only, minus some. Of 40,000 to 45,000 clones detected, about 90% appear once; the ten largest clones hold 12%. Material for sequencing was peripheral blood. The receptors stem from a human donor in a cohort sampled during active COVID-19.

CDR3 protein: CASTIFRGSYGYTF. CDR3 nucleotides: TGTGCCAGTACCATCTTTAGGGGTTCCTATGGCTACACCTTC. V gene TRBV19 combines with J gene TRBJ1-2, with D tentatively TRBD1 (5 bases). The V end was cut by 7 bases, the J end by 4 bases, with 16 bases between. Germline CDR1 reads LNHDA; CDR2 reads SQIVND (reference sequence). The length of the CDR3 is 14 residues.

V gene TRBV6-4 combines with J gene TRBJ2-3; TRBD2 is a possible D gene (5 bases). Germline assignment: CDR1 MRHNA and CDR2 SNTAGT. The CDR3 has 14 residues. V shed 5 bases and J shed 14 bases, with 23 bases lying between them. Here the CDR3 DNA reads TGTGCCAGCAGTAGGGAATTGGACTCGGGCTTTACGTATTTT. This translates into CASSRELDSGFTYF.

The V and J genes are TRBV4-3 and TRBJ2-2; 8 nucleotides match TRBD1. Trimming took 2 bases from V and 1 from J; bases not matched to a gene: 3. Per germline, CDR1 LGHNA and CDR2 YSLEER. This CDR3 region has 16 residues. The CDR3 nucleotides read TGCGCCAGCAGCCAACCTGGGACAGGGAACACCGGGGAGCTGTTTTTT. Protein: CASSQPGTGNTGELFF.

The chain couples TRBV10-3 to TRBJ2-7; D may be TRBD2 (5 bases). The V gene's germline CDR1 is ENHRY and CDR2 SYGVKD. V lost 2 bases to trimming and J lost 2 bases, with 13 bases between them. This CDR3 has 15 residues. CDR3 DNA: TGTGCCATCAGTGAGCCTACTAGGACCCCCTACGAGCAGTACTTC. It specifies CAISEPTRTPYEQYF.

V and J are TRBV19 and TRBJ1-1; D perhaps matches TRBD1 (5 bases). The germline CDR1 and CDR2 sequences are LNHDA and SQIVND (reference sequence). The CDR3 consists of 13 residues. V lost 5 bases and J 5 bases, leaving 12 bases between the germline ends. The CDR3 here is CASSWTFGTEAFF. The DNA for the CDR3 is TGTGCCAGTAGTTGGACATTCGGGACTGAAGCTTTCTTT.

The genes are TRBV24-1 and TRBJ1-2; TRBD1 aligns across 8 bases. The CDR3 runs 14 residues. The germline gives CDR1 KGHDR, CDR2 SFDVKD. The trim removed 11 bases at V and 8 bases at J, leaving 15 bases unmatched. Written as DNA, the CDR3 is TGTGCCAGTAAGACAGGGGAGCTGTCGCGGGGCTACACCTTC. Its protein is CASKTGELSRGYTF.

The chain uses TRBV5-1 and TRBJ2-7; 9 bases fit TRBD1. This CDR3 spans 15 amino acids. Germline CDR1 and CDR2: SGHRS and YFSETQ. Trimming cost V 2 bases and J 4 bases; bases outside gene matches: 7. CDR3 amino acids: CASSFAGTGTYEQYF. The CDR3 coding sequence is TGCGCCAGCAGCTTTGCCGGGACAGGGACTTACGAGCAGTACTTC.

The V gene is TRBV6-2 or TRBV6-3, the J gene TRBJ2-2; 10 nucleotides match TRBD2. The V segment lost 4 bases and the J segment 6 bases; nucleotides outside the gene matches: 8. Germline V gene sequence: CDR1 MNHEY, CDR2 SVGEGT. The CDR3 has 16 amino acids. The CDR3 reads CASSFGLAGEPGELFF. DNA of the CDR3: TGTGCCAGCAGTTTTGGCCTAGCGGGAGAGCCCGGGGAGCTGTTTTTT.

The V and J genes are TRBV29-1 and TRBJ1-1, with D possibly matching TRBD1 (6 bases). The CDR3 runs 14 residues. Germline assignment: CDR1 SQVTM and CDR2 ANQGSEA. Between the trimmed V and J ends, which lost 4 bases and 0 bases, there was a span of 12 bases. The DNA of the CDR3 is TGCAGCGTTGCCTTCCGACAGGTGAACACTGAAGCTTTCTTT. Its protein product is CSVAFRQVNTEAFF.

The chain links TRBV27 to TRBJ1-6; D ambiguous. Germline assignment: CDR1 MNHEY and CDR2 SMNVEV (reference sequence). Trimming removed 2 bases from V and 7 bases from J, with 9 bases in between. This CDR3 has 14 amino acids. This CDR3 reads CASSLARRNSPLHF. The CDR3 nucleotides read TGTGCCAGCAGTTTAGCGCGGCGAAATTCACCCCTCCACTTT.

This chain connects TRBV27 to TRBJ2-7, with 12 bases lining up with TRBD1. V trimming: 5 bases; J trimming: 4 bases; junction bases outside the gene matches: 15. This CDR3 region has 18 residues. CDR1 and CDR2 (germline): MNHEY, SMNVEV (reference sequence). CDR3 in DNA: TGTGCCAGCAGTCACCCCCGGCCCCGGGACAGGGGGCGTTACGAGCAGTACTTC. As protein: CASSHPRPRDRGRYEQYF.

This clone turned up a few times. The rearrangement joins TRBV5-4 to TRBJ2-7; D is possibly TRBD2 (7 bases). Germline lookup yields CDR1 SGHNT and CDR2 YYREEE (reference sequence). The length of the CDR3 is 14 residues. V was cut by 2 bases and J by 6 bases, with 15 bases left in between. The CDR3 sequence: CASSLERGGGEQYF. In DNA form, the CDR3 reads TGTGCCAGCAGCTTAGAGAGGGGGGGTGGCGAGCAGTACTTC.

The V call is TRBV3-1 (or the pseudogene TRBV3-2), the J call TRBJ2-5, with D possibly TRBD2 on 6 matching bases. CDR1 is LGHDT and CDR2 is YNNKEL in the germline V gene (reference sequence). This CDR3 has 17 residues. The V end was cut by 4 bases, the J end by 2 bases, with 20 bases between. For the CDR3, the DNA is TGTGCCAGCAGCCCCTACGGGAAGGGAGGTAGGCAAGAGACCCAGTACTTC. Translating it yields CASSPYGKGGRQETQYF.

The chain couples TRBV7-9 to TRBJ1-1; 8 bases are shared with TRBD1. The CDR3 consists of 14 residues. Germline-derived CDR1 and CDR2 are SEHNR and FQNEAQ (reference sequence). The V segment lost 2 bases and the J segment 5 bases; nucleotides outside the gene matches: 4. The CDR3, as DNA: TGTGCCAGCAGCTTAAGACAGGGGCGAACTGAAGCTTTCTTT. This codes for CASSLRQGRTEAFF.

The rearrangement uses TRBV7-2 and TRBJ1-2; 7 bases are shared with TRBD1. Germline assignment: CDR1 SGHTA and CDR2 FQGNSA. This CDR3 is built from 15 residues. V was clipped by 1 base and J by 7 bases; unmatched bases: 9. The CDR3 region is CASSLVVRGDGGYTF. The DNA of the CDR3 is TGTGCCAGCAGCTTAGTGGTCAGGGGGGATGGTGGCTACACCTTC.

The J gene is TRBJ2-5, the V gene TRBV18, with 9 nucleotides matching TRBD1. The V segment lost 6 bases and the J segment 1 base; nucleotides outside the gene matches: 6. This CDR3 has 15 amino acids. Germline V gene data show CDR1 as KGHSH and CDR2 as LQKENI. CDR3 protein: CASSRTGAPQETQYF. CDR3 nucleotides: TGTGCCAGCTCTCGGACAGGGGCCCCCCAAGAGACCCAGTACTTC. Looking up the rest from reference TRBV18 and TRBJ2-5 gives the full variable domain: NAGVMQNPRHLVRRRGQEARLRCSPMKGHSHVYWYRQLPEEGLKFMVYLQKENIIDESGMPKERFSAEFPKEGPSILRIQQVVRGDSAAYFCASSRTGAPQETQYFGPGTRLLVL.